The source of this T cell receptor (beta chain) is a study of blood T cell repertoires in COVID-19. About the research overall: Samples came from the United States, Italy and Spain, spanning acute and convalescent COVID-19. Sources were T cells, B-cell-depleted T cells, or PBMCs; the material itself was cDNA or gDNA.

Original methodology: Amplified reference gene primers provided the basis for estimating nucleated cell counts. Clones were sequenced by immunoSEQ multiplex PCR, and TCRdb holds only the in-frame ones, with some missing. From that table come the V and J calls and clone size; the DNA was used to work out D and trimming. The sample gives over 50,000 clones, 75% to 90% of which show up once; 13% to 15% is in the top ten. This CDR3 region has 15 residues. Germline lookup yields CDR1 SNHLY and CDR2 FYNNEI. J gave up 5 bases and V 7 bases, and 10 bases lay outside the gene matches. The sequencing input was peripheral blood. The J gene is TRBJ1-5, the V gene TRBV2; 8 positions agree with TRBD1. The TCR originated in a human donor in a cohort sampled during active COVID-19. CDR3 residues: CASIPGPGQDQPQHF. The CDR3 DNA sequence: TGTGCCAGCATCCCAGGCCCGGGACAGGATCAGCCCCAGCATTTT.